This is a list of T cell receptor beta chains from one sample in a study of breast tumors, draining lymph nodes, adjacent tissues. TCRdb re-analysed the multiplex PCR reads in MiXCR, keeping a single row per CDR3 protein. The sample shows about 89,000 distinct CDR3 sequences, approximately 29% of them seen only once. Material: axillary lymph node tissue. All receptors come from a female donor with breast cancer. Some clones in this sample may be carry-over from other donors' samples. Both conserved end residues are part of each CDR3. The D gene is left open where the match is weak. Clone size is shown for a subset of rows, as once, few, many or a class of expanded clone.

j_call v_call d_call clone_size cdr3_nt cdr3_aa
TRBJ2-5 TRBV27 TRBD2 many TGTGCCAGCAGTTTAAATTGGAGGACTAGCGGGAGGGCACAGACCCAGTACTTC CASSLNWRTSGRAQTQYF
TRBJ1-5 TRBV12-3/TRBV12-4 - many TGTGCCAGCAGTACCCTCGCCCAGCCGGCCCAGCATTTT CASSTLAQPAQHF
TRBJ2-7 TRBV20-1 TRBD2 many TGCAGTGCTAGAGATGCGACTAGCGGGAGGGTACACTACGAGCAGTACTTC CSARDATSGRVHYEQYF
TRBJ2-3 TRBV20-1 - many TGCAGTGCCCGAGTCCAGAGCACAGATACGCAGTATTTT CSARVQSTDTQYF
TRBJ2-7 TRBV19 TRBD1 many TGTGCCAGTAGCCCTTCCGGGACAGGTAGCTACGAGCAGTACTTC CASSPSGTGSYEQYF
TRBJ1-5 TRBV29-1 TRBD1 many TGCAGCGCCACAGGGGGATTGGGTCAGCCCCAGCATTTT CSATGGLGQPQHF
TRBJ1-5 TRBV18 - many TGTGCCAGCTCACCAGACAGTGGGGGGTATAGCAATCAGCCCCAGCATTTT CASSPDSGGYSNQPQHF
TRBJ2-7 TRBV25-1 TRBD2 many TGTGCCAGCAGTGAGACTAGCGGGAGATTCACCGAGCAGTACTTC CASSETSGRFTEQYF
TRBJ2-3 TRBV6-5 - - TGTGCCGGCAGTTACTCACAGGGACCAGACACGCAGTATTTT CAGSYSQGPDTQYF
TRBJ2-7 TRBV4-3 - many TGCGCCAGCAGCCAAGAACACTACGAGCAGTACTTC CASSQEHYEQYF
TRBJ2-1 TRBV6-6 TRBD2 many TGTGCCAGCAGCCAAGAGCGGGAGGTCAATGAGCAGTTCTTC CASSQEREVNEQFF